This T cell receptor beta chain is from a study of shared clonotypes between healthy human individuals. Overall study results and limits: Compared with memory subsets, naive subsets generally had larger estimated richness.

In this sample, this clone turned up once. Its specificity is not known. The assay was run at deep level. Sequencing used immunoSEQ multiplex PCR; TCRdb keeps in-frame clones, though not all of them. The sample consists of some 2.3 million clones, over 85% of them appearing once. The V end lost 2 bases, the J end lost 9 bases, and 10 bases lay between the germline ends. In germline, CDR1 is MNHNY, CDR2 SVGAGI (reference sequence). CDR3 length: 12 amino acids. This sequence originates from a man aged 18 to 29 in good health. Some clones in this sample may be carry-over from other donors' samples. Sequenced: naive CD4+ T cells from PBMCs. The subset is: CD45RA+ positively selected. This chain connects TRBV6-6 to TRBJ2-5; no definite D call. As DNA, the CDR3 is TGTGCCAGCAGTTACGAGCCCTCGCCCCAGTACTTC. It specifies CASSYEPSPQYF.